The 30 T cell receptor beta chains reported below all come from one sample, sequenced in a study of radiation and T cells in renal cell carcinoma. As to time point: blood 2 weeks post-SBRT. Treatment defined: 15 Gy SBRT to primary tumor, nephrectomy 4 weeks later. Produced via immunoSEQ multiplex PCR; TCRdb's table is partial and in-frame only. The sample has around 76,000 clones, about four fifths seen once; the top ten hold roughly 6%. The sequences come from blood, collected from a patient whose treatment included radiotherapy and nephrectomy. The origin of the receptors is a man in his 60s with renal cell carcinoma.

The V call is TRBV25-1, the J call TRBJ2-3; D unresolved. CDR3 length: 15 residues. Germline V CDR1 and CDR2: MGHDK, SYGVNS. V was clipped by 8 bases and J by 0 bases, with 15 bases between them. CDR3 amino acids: CASAEQLGSTDTQYF. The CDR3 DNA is TGTGCCAGCGCAGAACAACTGGGCAGCACAGATACGCAGTATTTT.

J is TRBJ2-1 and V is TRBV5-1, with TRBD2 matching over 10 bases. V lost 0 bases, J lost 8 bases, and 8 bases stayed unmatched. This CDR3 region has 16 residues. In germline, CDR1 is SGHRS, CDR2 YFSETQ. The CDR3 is CASSLGTSGGGHEQFF. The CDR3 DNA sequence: TGCGCCAGCAGCTTGGGGACTAGCGGAGGGGGTCATGAGCAGTTCTTC.

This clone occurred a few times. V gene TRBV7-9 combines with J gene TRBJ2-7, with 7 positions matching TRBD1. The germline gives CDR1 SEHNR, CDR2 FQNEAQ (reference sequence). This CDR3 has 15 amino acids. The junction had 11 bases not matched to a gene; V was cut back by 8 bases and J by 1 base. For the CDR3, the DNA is TGTGCCAGCGGGGGTGGGACAGAAAAATCCTACGAGCAGTACTTC. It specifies CASGGGTEKSYEQYF.

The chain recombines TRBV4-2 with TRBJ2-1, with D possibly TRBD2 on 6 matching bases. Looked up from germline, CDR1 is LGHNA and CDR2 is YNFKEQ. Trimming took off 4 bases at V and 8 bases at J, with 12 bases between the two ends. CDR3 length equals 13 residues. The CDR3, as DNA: TGTGCCAGCAGCCCGGGACTCCCGGATGAGCAGTTCTTC. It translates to CASSPGLPDEQFF.

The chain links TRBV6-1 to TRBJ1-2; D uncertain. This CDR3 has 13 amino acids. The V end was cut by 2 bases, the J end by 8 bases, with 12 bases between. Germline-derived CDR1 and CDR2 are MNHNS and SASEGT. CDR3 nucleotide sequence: TGTGCCAGCAGTGAAACGGATTCGAGGGGCTACACCTTC. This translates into CASSETDSRGYTF.

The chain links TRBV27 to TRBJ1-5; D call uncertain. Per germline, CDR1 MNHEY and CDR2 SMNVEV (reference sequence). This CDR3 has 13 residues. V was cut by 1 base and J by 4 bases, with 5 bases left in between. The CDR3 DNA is TGTGCCAGCAGTTTATGGGCAAATCAGCCCCAGCATTTT. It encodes CASSLWANQPQHF.

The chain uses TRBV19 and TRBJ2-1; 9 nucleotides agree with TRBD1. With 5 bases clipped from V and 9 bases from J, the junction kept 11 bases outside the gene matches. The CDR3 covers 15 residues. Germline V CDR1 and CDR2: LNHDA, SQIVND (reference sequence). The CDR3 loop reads CASSLTGGGEAEQFF. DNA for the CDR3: TGTGCCAGTAGTCTAACAGGGGGCGGAGAGGCTGAGCAGTTCTTC. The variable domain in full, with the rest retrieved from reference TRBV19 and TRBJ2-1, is DGGITQSPKYLFRKEGQNVTLSCEQNLNHDAMYWYRQDPGQGLRLIYYSQIVNDFQKGDIAEGYSVSREKKESFPLTVTSAQKNPTAFYLCASSLTGGGEAEQFFGPGTRLTVL.

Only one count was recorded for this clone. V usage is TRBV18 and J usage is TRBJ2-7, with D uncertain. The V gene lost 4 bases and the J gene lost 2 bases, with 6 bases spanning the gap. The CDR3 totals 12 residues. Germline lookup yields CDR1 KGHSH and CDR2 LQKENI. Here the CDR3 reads CASSRSTYEQYF. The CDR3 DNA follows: TGTGCCAGCTCACGTTCAACCTACGAGCAGTACTTC.

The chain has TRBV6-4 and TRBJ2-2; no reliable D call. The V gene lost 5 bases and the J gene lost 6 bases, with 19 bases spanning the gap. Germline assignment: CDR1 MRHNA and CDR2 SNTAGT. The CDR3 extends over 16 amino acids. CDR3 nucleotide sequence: TGTGCCAGCAGTAATTCCCCATTCCACGGAGCCGGGGAGCTGTTTTTT. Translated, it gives CASSNSPFHGAGELFF.

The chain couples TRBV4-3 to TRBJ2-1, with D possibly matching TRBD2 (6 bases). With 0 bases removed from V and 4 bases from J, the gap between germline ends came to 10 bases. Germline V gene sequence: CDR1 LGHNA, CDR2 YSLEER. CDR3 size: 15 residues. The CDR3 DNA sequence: TGCGCCAGCAGCCAAGATTGGGGGGTTTACAATGAGCAGTTCTTC. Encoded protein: CASSQDWGVYNEQFF.

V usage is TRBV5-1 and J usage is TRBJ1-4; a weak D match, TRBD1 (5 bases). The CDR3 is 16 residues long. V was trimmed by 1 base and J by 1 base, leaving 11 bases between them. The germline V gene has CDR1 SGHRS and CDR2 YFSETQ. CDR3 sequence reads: CASSLTMGGTNEKLFF. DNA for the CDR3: TGCGCCAGCAGCTTGACGATGGGGGGAACTAATGAAAAACTGTTTTTT. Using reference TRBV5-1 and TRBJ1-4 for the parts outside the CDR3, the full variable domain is KAGVTQTPRYLIKTRGQQVTLSCSPISGHRSVSWYQQTPGQGLQFLFEYFSETQRNKGNFPGRFSGRQFSNSRSEMNVSTLELGDSALYLCASSLTMGGTNEKLFFGSGTQLSVL.

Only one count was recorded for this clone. The CDR3 region has the DNA TGTGCCACCAGCAGAGGGGGCGGAAGGGGTAACTATGGCTACACCTTC. This codes for CATSRGGGRGNYGYTF. The rearrangement joins TRBV15 to TRBJ1-2; D might be TRBD1 (5 bases). The germline V gene has CDR1 LNHNV and CDR2 YYDKDF (reference sequence). CDR3 length: 16 amino acids. The ends were cut back, 1 base at V and 1 base at J, with 13 bases in the middle.

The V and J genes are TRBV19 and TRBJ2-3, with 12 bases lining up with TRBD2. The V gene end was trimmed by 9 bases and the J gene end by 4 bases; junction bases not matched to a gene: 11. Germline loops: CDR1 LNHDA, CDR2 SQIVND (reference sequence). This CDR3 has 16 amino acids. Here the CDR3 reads CASHSLAGGPSDTQYF. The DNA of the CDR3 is TGTGCCAGCCATTCTCTAGCGGGAGGGCCCTCAGATACGCAGTATTTT.

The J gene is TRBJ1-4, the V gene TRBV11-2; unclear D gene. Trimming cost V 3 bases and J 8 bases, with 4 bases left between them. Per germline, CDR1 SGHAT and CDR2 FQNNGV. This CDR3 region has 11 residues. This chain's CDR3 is CASSLREKLFF. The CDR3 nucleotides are TGTGCCAGCAGCTTGCGGGAAAAACTGTTTTTT.

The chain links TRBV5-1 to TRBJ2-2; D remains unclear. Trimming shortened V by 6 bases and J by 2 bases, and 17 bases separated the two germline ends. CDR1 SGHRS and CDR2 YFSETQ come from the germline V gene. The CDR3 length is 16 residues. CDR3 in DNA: TGCGCCAGCAAAGTGTCTACTTCTATCAACACCGGGGAGCTGTTTTTT. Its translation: CASKVSTSINTGELFF.

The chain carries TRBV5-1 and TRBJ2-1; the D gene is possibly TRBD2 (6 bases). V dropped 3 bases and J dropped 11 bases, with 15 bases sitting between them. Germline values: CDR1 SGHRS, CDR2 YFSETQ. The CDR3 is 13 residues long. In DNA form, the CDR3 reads TGCGCCAGCAGCTCGGAGGGCAAGAGGCAGCAGTTCTTC. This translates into CASSSEGKRQQFF.

CDR3 sequence reads: CASSLLPETNEQFF. In DNA form, the CDR3 reads TGTGCCAGCAGCTTATTGCCGGAAACCAATGAGCAGTTCTTC. The chain recombines TRBV7-2 with TRBJ2-1; D unresolved. The V gene's germline CDR1 is SGHTA and CDR2 FQGNSA. V was clipped by 2 bases and J by 6 bases, with 11 bases between them. This CDR3 contains 14 residues.

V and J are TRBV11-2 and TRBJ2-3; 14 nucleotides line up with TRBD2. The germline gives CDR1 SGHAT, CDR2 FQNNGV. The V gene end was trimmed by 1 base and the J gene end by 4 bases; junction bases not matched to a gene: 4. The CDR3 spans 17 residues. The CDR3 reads CASSLAGTSGSPDTQYF. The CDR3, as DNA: TGTGCCAGCAGCTTAGCGGGGACTAGCGGGAGTCCAGATACGCAGTATTTT.

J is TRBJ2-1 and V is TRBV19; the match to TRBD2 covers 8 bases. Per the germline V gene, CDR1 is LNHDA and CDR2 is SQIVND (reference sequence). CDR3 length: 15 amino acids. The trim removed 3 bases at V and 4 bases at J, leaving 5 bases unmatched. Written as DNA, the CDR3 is TGTGCCAGTAGTATGGGTCCTAGCGGGTACAATGAGCAGTTCTTC. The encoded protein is CASSMGPSGYNEQFF. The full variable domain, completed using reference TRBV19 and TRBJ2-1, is DGGITQSPKYLFRKEGQNVTLSCEQNLNHDAMYWYRQDPGQGLRLIYYSQIVNDFQKGDIAEGYSVSREKKESFPLTVTSAQKNPTAFYLCASSMGPSGYNEQFFGPGTRLTVL.

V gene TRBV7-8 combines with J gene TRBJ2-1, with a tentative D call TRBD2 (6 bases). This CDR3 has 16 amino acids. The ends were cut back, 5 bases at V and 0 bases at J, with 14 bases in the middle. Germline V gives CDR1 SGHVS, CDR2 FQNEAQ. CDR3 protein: CASSPIAVPSYNEQFF. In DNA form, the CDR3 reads TGTGCCAGCAGCCCGATAGCGGTACCCTCCTACAATGAGCAGTTCTTC.

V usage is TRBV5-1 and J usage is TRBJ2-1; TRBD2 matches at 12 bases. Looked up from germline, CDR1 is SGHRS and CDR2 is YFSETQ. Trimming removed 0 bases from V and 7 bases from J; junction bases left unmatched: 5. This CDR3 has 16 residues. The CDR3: CASSLAVTSGSNEQFF. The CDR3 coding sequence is TGCGCCAGCAGCTTGGCCGTGACTAGCGGGAGTAATGAGCAGTTCTTC.

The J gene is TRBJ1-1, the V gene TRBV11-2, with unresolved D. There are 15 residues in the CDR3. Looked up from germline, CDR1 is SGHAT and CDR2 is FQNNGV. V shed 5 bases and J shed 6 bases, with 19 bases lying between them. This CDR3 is CASSTTRAGLAEAFF. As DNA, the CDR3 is TGTGCCAGCAGCACGACCCGGGCGGGGTTGGCTGAAGCTTTCTTT.

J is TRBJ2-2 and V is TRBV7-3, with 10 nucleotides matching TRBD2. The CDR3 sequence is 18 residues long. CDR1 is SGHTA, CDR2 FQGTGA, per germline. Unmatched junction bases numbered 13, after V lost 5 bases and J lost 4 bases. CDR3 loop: CASSLSPIAGGPTGELFF. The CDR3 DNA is TGTGCCAGCAGCCTATCGCCGATAGCGGGAGGCCCCACCGGGGAGCTGTTTTTT.

DNA of the CDR3: TGTGCCAGCTCACCATCGGCGAGGGGTGGGAATGAGCAGTTCTTC. Translated, it gives CASSPSARGGNEQFF. This chain joins TRBV18 and TRBJ2-1; D could derive from TRBD1 or TRBD2 (5 bases each). The germline V and J ends were trimmed by 2 bases and 7 bases, with 15 bases remaining between them. CDR1 KGHSH and CDR2 LQKENI come from the germline V gene. The CDR3 consists of 15 residues.

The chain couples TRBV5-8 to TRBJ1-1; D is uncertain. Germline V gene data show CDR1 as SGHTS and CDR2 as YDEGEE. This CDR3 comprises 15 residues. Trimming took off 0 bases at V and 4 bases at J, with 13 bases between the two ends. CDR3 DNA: TGTGCCAGCAGCTTGGAGGACCGGGGTCTCACTGAAGCTTTCTTT. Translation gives CASSLEDRGLTEAFF. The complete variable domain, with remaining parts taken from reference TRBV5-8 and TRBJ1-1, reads EAGVTQSPTHLIKTRGQQATLRCSPISGHTSVYWYQQALGLGLQFLLWYDEGEERNRGNFPPRFSGRQFPNYSSELNVNALELEDSALYLCASSLEDRGLTEAFFGQGTRLTVV.

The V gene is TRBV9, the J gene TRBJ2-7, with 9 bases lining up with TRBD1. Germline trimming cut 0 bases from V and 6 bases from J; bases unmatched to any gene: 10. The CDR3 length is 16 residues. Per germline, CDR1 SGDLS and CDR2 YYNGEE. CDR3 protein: CASSVGGPGQGSEQYF. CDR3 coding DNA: TGTGCCAGCAGCGTAGGGGGACCGGGACAGGGATCCGAGCAGTACTTC.

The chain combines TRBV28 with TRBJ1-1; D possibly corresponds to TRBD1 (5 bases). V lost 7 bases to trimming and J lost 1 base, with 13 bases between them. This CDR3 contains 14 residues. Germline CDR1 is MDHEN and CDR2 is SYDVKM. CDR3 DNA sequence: TGTGCCAGCATCATATCGGGGGGGAACACTGAAGCTTTCTTT. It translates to CASIISGGNTEAFF.

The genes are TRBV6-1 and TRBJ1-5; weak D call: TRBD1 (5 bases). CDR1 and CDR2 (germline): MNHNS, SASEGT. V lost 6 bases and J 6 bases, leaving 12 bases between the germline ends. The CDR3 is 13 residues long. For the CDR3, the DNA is TGTGCCAGCAGCCCGGGGAGGGGTCAGCCCCAGCATTTT. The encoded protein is CASSPGRGQPQHF.

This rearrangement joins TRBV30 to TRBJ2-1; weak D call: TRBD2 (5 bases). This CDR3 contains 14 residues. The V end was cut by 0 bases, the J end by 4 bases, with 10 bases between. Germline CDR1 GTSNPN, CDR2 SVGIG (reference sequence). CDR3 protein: CAWSVISGYNEQFF. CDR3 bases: TGTGCCTGGAGTGTAATCAGCGGTTACAATGAGCAGTTCTTC. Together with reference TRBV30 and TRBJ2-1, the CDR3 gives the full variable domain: SQTIHQWPATLVQPVGSPLSLECTVEGTSNPNLYWYRQAAGRGLQLLFYSVGIGQISSEVPQNLSASRPQDRQFILSSKKLLLSDSGFYLCAWSVISGYNEQFFGPGTRLTVL.

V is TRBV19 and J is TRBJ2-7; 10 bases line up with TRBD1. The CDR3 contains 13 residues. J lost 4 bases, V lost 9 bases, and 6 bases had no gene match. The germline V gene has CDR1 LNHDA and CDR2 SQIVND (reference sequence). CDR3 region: CASAGQGTYEQYF. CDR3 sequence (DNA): TGTGCCAGCGCGGGACAGGGGACTTACGAGCAGTACTTC.